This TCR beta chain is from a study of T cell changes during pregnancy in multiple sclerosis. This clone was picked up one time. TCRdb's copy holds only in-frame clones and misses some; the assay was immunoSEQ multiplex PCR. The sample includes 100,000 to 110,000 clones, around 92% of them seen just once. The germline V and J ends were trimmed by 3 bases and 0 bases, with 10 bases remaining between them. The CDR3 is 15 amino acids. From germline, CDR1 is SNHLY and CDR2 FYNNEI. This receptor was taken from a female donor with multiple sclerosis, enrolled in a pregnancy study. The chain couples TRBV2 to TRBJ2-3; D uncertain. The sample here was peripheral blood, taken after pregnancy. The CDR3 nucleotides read TGTGCCAGCAGTGATTCCGCGGCAAGCACAGATACGCAGTATTTT. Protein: CASSDSAASTDTQYF.